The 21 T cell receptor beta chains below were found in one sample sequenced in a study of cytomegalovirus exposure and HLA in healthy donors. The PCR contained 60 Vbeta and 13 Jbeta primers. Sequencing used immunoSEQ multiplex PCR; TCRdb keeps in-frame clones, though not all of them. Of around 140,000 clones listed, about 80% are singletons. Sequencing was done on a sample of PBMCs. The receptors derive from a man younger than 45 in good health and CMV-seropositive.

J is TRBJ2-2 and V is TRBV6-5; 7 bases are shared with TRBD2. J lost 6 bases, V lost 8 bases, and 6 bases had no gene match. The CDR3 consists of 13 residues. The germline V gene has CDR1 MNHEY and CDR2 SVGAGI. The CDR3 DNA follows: TGTGCCAGCCGGGGCAGCGGGGCCGGGGAGCTGTTTTTT. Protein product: CASRGSGAGELFF.

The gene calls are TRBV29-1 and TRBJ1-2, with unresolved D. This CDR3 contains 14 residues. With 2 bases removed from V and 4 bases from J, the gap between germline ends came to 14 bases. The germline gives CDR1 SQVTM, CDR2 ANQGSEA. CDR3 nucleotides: TGCAGCGTTGAAAGCCGTCAGGCGGGCTATGGCTACACCTTC. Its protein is CSVESRQAGYGYTF.

Here the CDR3 DNA reads TGTGCCAGCAGTGTACGCAGGGGTTTCACTGAAGCTTTCTTT. This sequence encodes CASSVRRGFTEAFF. V is TRBV27 and J is TRBJ1-1; a weak D match, TRBD1 (6 bases). CDR3 size: 14 residues. Trimming left V 5 bases short and J 4 bases short, with 14 bases between. Germline CDR1 MNHEY, CDR2 SMNVEV (reference sequence).

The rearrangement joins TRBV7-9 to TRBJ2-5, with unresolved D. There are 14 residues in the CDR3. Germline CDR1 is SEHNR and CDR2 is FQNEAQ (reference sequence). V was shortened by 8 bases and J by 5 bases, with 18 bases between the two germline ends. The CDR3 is CASSLVGGEETQYF. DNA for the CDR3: TGTGCCAGCTCGCTAGTCGGTGGAGAGGAGACCCAGTACTTC.

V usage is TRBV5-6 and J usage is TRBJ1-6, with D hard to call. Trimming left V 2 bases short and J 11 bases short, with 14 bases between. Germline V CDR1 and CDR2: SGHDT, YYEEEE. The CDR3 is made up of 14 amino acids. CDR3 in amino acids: CASSLEPTRPPLHF. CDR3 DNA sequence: TGTGCCAGCAGCTTAGAGCCTACGCGGCCACCCCTCCACTTT.

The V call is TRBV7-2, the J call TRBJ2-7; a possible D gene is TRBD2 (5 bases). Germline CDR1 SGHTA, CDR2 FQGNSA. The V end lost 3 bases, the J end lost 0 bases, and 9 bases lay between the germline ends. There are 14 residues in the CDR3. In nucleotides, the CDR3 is TGTGCCAGCAGCTTGGAGGAAATCTCCTACGAGCAGTACTTC. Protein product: CASSLEEISYEQYF.

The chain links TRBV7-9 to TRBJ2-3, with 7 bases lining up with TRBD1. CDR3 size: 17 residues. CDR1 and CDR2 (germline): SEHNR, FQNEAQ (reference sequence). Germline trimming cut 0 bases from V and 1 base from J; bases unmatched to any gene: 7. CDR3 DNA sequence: TGTGCCAGCAGCTTAGCTCAGACAGGGCTGGGCACAGATACGCAGTATTTT. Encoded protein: CASSLAQTGLGTDTQYF.

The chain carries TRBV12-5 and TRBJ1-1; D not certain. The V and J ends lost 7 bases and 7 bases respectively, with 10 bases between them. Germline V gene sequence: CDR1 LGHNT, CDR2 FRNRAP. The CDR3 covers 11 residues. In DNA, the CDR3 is TGTGCTAGTGTGACTTGGGTTGAAGCTTTCTTT. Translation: CASVTWVEAFF.

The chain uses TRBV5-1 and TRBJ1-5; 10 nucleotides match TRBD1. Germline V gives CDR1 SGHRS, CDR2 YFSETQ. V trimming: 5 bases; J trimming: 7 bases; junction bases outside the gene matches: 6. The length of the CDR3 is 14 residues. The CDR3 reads CASSPGTGEQPQHF. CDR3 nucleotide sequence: TGCGCCAGCAGTCCCGGGACAGGGGAACAGCCCCAGCATTTT.

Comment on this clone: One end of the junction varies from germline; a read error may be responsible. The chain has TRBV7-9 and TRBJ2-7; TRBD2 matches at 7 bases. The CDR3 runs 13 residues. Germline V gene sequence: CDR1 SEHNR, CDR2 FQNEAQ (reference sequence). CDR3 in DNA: TGTTCCAGCAGCATGGGCGGGGGCTACGAGCAGTACTTC. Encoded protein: CSSSMGGGYEQYF.

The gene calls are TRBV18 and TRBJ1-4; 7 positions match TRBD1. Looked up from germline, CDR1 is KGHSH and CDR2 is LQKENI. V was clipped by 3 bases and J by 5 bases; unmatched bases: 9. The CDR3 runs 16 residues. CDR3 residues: CASSPSAPGGNEKLFF. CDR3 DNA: TGTGCCAGCTCACCGTCTGCGCCAGGGGGGAATGAAAAACTGTTTTTT.

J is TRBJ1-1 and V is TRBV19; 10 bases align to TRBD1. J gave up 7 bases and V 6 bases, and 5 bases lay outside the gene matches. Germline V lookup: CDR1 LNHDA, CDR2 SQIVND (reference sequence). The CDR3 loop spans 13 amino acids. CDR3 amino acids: CASSDRGLDEAFF. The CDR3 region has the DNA TGTGCCAGTAGCGACAGGGGGCTGGATGAAGCTTTCTTT.

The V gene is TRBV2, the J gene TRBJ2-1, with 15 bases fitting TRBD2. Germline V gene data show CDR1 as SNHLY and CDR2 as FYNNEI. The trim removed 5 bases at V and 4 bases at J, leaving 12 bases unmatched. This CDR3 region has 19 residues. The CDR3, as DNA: TGTGCCAGCAGTTTCCCGGGACTAGCGGGGGGAGACAGTTACAATGAGCAGTTCTTC. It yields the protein CASSFPGLAGGDSYNEQFF. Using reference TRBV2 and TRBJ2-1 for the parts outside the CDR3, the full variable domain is EPEVTQTPSHQVTQMGQEVILRCVPISNHLYFYWYRQILGQKVEFLVSFYNNEISEKSEIFDDQFSVERPDGSNFTLKIRSTKLEDSAMYFCASSFPGLAGGDSYNEQFFGPGTRLTVL.

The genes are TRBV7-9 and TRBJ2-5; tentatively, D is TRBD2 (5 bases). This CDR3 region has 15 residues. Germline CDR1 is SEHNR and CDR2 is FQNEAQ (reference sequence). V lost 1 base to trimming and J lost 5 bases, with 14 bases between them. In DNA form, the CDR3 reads TGTGCCAGCAGCTTAGGAATAGAAGGACTTGAGACCCAGTACTTC. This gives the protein CASSLGIEGLETQYF.

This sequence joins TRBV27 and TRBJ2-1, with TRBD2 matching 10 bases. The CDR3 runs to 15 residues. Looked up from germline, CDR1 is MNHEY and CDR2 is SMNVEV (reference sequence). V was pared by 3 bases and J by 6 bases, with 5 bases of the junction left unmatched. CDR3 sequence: CASSFASGSGNEQFF. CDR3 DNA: TGTGCCAGCAGTTTCGCTAGCGGGAGCGGCAATGAGCAGTTCTTC.

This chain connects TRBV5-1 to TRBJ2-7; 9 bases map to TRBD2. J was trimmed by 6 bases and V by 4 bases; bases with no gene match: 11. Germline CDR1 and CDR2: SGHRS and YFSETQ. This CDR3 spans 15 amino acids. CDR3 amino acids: CASSQIGGGAREQYF. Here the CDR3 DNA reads TGCGCCAGCAGCCAGATTGGCGGGGGGGCGCGCGAGCAGTACTTC.

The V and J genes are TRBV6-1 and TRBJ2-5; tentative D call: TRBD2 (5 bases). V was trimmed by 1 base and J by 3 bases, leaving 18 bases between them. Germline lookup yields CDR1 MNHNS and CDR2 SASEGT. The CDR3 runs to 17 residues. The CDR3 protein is CASSEGGWLYTKETQYF. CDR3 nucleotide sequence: TGTGCCAGCAGTGAAGGAGGGTGGCTTTACACCAAAGAGACCCAGTACTTC.

The DNA of the CDR3 is TGTGCCAGCAGTGAATCGGGACTGGGTAGCACCGGGGAGCTGTTTTTT. It specifies CASSESGLGSTGELFF. The rearrangement joins TRBV6-4 to TRBJ2-2; a possible D gene is TRBD2 (6 bases). The CDR3 is 16 amino acids. Germline V gene sequence: CDR1 MRHNA, CDR2 SNTAGT. Trimming removed 3 bases at V and 4 bases at J, with 15 bases between.

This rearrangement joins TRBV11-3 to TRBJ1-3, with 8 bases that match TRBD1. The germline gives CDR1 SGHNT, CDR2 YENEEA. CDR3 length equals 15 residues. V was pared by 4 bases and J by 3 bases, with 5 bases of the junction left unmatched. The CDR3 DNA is TGTGCCAGCAGCTGCCGCAGGGGGCATGGAAACACCATATATTTT. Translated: CASSCRRGHGNTIYF.

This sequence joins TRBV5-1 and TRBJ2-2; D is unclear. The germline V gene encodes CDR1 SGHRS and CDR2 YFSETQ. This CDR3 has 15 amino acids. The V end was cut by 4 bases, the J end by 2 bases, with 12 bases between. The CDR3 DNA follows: TGCGCCAGCAGCCCAACCTACTTTAACACCGGGGAGCTGTTTTTT. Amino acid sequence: CASSPTYFNTGELFF.

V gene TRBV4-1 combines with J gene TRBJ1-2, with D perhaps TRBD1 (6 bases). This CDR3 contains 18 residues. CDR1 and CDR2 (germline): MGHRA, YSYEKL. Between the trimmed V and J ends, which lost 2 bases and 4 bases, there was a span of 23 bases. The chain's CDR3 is CASSQSFRGGADVYGYTF. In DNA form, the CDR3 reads TGCGCCAGCAGCCAATCCTTTCGTGGGGGGGCAGATGTCTATGGCTACACCTTC.